The sequence of this T cell receptor beta chain was determined in a study of cytomegalovirus exposure and HLA in healthy donors. Study-level information: A data release that came early held some 84 million unique TCRs from HLA-typed donors.

This PCR relied on a set of 60 Vbeta primers and 13 Jbeta primers. Sequencing used immunoSEQ multiplex PCR; TCRdb keeps in-frame clones, though not all of them. This sample has around 100,000 clones, with roughly 85% found just once. Germline V gives CDR1 SGHDT, CDR2 YYEEEE. CDR3 length equals 14 residues. J gave up 2 bases and V 4 bases, and 2 bases lay outside the gene matches. Whole-study findings and limits: For TCR beta chains, V- and J-gene trimming was later linked to a missense DCLRE1C variant. Presence/absence analyses supposed approximately even sequencing depth among donors.

Remarks on this clone: Its antigen is unidentified.

This TCR was recovered from a woman between 40 and 50 years old in good health and CMV-seronegative. Sequenced input: PBMCs. The genes are TRBV5-6 and TRBJ1-5, with 8 positions matching TRBD1. DNA for the CDR3: TGTGCCAGCAGCCAGGGACAGGGCAATCAGCCCCAGCATTTT. Residues: CASSQGQGNQPQHF.